Listed here is a single T cell receptor (beta chain). This sample is part of a study of blood T cell repertoires in COVID-19. Study information: Sites in the United States, Italy and Spain provided acute and convalescent COVID-19 samples. PBMCs, B-cell-depleted T cells, or T cells were the source of the cDNA or gDNA that made up the material.

CDR3 length: 14 residues. The V gene lost 3 bases and the J gene lost 1 base, with 10 bases spanning the gap. CDR1 and CDR2 from the germline V gene are SGDLS and YYNGEE. Cohorts were determined from participant-reported clinical history. Under the authors' procedure: Reference gene primer amplification yielded estimated nucleated cell counts. Clones were sequenced by immunoSEQ multiplex PCR, and TCRdb holds only the in-frame ones, with some missing. V and J calls and clone size are as listed in that table; D and trimming were resolved from the DNA. This sample yields about 270,000 clones, of which approximately 88% are seen a single time; about 1.2% belongs to the top ten.

Source material: PBMCs or T cells enriched from blood (not recorded which). The rearrangement uses TRBV9 and TRBJ1-1; weak D call: TRBD1 (5 bases). The sequence was collected from a woman in her 40s with acute COVID-19. Written as DNA, the CDR3 is TGTGCCAGCAGCGCCATGGGGGGGAACACTGAAGCTTTCTTT. Residues: CASSAMGGNTEAFF.